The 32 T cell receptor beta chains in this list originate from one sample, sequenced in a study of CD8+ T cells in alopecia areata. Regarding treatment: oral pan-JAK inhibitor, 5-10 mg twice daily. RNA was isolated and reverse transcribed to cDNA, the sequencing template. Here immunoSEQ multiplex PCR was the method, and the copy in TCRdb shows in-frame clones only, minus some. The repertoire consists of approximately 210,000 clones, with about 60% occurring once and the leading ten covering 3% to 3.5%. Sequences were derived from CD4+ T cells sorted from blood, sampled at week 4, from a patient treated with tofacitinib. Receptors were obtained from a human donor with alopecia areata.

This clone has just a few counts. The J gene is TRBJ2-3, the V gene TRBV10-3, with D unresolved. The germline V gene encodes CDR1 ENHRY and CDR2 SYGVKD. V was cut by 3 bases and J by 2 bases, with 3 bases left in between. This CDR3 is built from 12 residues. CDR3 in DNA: TGTGCCATCAGTGAAGCCACAGATACGCAGTATTTT. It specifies CAISEATDTQYF.

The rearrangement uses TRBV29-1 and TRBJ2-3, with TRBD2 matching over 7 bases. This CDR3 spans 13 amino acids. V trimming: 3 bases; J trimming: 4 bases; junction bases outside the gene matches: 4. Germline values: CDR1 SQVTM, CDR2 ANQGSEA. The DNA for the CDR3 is TGCAGCGTTGATTCGGGACTACCAGATACGCAGTATTTT. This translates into CSVDSGLPDTQYF.

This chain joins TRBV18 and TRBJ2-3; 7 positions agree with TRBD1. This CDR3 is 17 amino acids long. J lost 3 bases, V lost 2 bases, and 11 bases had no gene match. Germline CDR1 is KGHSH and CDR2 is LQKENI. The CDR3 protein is CASSPSSGTAGTDTQYF. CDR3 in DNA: TGTGCCAGCTCACCATCTTCCGGGACAGCAGGGACAGATACGCAGTATTTT.

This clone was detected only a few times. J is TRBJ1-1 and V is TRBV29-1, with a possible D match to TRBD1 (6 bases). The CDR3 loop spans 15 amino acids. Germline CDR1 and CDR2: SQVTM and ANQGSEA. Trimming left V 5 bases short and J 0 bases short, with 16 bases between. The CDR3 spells CSVSGPGELNTEAFF. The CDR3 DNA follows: TGCAGCGTTAGTGGGCCAGGGGAGTTGAACACTGAAGCTTTCTTT.

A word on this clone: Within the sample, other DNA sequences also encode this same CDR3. CDR3 bases: TGCGCCAGCAGCTTGGGGGTGAACACTGAAGCTTTCTTT. Protein product: CASSLGVNTEAFF. The chain links TRBV5-1 to TRBJ1-1; no clear D gene. The CDR3 runs 13 residues. From germline, CDR1 is SGHRS and CDR2 YFSETQ. V gave up 0 bases and J gave up 0 bases, with 3 bases separating them.

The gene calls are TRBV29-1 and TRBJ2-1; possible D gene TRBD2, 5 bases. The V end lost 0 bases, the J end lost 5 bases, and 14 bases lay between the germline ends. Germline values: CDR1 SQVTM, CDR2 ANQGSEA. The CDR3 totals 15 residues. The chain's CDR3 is CSVEDPRGRDNEQFF. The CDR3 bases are TGCAGCGTTGAAGATCCCCGGGGTAGAGACAATGAGCAGTTCTTC.

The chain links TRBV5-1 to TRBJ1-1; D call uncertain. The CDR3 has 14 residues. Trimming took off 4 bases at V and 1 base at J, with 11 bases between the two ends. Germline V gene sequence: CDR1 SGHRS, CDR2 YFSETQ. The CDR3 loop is CASSTSGGNTEAFF. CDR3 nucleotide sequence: TGCGCCAGCAGCACCTCGGGCGGGAACACTGAAGCTTTCTTT.

CDR3 loop: CASSLSRGTDTQYF. The CDR3 nucleotides read TGTGCCAGCAGCTTATCAAGAGGCACAGATACGCAGTATTTT. The V call is TRBV5-6, the J call TRBJ2-3; no clear D. Germline-derived CDR1 and CDR2 are SGHDT and YYEEEE. The CDR3 runs 14 residues. V lost 2 bases to trimming and J lost 1 base, with 8 bases between them. The variable domain in full, completed from reference TRBV5-6 and TRBJ2-3, reads DAGVTQSPTHLIKTRGQQVTLRCSPKSGHDTVSWYQQALGQGPQFIFQYYEEEERQRGNFPDRFSGHQFPNYSSELNVNALLLGDSALYLCASSLSRGTDTQYFGPGTRLTVL.

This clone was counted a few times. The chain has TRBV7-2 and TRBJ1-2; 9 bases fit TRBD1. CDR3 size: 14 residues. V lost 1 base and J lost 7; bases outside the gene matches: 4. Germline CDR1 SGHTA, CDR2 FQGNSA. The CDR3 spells CASSLDSTGGGYTF. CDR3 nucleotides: TGTGCCAGCAGCTTAGACTCGACAGGGGGTGGCTACACCTTC.

CDR3 sequence reads: CASSLLGQGTYEQYF. In nucleotides, the CDR3 is TGTGCCAGCAGTTTACTCGGACAGGGAACCTACGAGCAGTACTTC. This sequence joins TRBV28 and TRBJ2-7; 8 nucleotides agree with TRBD1. Germline CDR1 MDHEN, CDR2 SYDVKM. The CDR3 is made up of 15 amino acids. With 2 bases clipped from V and 2 bases from J, the junction kept 5 bases outside the gene matches.

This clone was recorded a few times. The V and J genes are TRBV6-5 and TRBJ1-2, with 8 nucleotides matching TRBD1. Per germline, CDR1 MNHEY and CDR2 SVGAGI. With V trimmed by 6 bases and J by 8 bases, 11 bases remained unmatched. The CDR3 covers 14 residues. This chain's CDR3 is CASSITDRGRGYTF. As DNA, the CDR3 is TGTGCCAGCAGCATAACTGACAGGGGAAGGGGCTACACCTTC.

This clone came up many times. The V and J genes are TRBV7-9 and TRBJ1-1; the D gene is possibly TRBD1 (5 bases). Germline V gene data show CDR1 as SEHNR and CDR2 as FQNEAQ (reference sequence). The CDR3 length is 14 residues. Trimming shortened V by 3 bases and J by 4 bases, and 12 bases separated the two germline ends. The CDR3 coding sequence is TGTGCCAGCAGCTTCCCCAGGGAGATCACTGAAGCTTTCTTT. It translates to CASSFPREITEAFF.

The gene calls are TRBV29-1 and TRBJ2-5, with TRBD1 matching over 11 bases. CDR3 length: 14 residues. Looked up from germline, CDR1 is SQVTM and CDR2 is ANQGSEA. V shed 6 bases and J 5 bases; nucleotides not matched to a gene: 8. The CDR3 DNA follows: TGCAGCGTAGGACAGGGGGCCGGGGGCGAGACCCAGTACTTC. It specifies CSVGQGAGGETQYF.

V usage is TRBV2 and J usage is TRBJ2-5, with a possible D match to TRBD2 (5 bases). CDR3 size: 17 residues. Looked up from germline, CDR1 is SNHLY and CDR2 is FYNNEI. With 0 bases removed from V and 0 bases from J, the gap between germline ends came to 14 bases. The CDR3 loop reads CASSEAGRLPNQETQYF. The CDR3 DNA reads TGTGCCAGCAGTGAAGCGGGGAGACTACCAAACCAAGAGACCCAGTACTTC.

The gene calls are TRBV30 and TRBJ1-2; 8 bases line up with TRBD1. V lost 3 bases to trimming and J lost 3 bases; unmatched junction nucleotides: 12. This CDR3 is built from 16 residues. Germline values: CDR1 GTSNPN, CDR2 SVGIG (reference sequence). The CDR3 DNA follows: TGTGCCTGGAGAGGCCCCTACAGGGGGAGGTACTATGGCTACACCTTC. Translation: CAWRGPYRGRYYGYTF. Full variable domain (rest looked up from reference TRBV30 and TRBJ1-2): SQTIHQWPATLVQPVGSPLSLECTVEGTSNPNLYWYRQAAGRGLQLLFYSVGIGQISSEVPQNLSASRPQDRQFILSSKKLLLSDSGFYLCAWRGPYRGRYYGYTFGSGTRLTVV.

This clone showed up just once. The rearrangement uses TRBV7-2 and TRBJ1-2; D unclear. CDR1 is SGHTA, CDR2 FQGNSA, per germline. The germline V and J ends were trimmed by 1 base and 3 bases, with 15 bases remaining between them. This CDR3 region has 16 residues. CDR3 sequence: CASSLGPRGSDYGYTF. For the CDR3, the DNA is TGTGCCAGCAGCTTAGGGCCAAGAGGATCGGACTATGGCTACACCTTC. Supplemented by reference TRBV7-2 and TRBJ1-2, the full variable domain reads GAGVSQSPSNKVTEKGKDVELRCDPISGHTALYWYRQSLGQGLEFLIYFQGNSAPDKSGLPSDRFSAERTGGSVSTLTIQRTQQEDSAVYLCASSLGPRGSDYGYTFGSGTRLTVV.

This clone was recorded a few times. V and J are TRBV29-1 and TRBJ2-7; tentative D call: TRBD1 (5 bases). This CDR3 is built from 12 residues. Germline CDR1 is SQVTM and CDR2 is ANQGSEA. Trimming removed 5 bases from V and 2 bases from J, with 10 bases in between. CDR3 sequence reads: CSVKGRAYEQYF. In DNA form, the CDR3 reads TGCAGCGTTAAAGGCAGGGCCTACGAGCAGTACTTC.

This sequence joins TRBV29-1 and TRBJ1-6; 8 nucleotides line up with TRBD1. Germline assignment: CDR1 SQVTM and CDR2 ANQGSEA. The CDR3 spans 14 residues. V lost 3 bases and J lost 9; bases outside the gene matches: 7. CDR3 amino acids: CSVEEYGTGSPLHF. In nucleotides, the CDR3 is TGCAGCGTTGAGGAATACGGGACAGGTTCACCCCTCCACTTT.

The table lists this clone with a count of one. This chain's CDR3 is CSGQGNTYGYTF. CDR3 nucleotides: TGCAGCGGACAGGGTAATACATATGGCTACACCTTC. The chain combines TRBV29-1 with TRBJ1-2; TRBD1 agrees at 7 bases. CDR1 SQVTM and CDR2 ANQGSEA come from the germline V gene. CDR3 length: 12 residues. V lost 7 bases and J lost 5; bases outside the gene matches: 7.

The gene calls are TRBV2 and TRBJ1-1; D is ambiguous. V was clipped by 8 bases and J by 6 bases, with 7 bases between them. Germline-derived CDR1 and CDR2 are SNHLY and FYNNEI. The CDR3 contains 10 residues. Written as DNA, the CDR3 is TGTGCCAGCGCGGAGGCTGAAGCTTTCTTT. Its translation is CASAEAEAFF. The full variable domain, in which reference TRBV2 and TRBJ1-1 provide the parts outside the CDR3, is EPEVTQTPSHQVTQMGQEVILRCVPISNHLYFYWYRQILGQKVEFLVSFYNNEISEKSEIFDDQFSVERPDGSNFTLKIRSTKLEDSAMYFCASAEAEAFFGQGTRLTVV.

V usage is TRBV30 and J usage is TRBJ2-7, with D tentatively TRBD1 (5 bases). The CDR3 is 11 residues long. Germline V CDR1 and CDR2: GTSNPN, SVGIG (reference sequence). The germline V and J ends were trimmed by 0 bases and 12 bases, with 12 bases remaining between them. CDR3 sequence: CAWSVVRQTYF. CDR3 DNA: TGTGCCTGGAGTGTAGTCAGACAGACGTACTTC. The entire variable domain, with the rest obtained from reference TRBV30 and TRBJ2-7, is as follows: SQTIHQWPATLVQPVGSPLSLECTVEGTSNPNLYWYRQAAGRGLQLLFYSVGIGQISSEVPQNLSASRPQDRQFILSSKKLLLSDSGFYLCAWSVVRQTYFGPGTRLTVT.

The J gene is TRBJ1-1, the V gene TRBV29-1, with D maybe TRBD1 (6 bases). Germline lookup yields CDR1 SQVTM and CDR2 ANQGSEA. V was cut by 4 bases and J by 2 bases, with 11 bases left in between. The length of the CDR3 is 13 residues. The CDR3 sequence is CSVGGAANTEAFF. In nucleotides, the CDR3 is TGCAGCGTTGGGGGGGCAGCAAACACTGAAGCTTTCTTT. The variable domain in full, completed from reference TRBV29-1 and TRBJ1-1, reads SAVISQKPSRDICQRGTSLTIQCQVDSQVTMMFWYRQQPGQSLTLIATANQGSEATYESGFVIDKFPISRPNLTFSTLTVSNMSPEDSSIYLCSVGGAANTEAFFGQGTRLTVV.

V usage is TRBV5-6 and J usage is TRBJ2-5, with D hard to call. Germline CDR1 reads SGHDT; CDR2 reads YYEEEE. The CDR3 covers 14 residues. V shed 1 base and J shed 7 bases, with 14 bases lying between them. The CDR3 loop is CASSLSGEVGTQYF. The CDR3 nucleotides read TGTGCCAGCAGCTTGAGTGGAGAAGTGGGGACCCAGTACTTC.

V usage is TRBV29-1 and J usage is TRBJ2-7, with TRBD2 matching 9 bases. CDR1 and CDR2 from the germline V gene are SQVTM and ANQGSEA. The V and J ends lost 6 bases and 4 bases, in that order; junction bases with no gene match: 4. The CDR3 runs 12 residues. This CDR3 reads CSVGSGGYEQYF. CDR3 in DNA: TGCAGCGTGGGTAGCGGGGGATACGAGCAGTACTTC.

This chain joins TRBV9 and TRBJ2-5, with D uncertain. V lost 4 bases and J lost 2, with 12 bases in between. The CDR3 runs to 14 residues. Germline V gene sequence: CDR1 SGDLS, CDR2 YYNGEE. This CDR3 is CASSSLASQETQYF. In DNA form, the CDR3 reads TGTGCCAGCAGCTCCTTAGCAAGTCAAGAGACCCAGTACTTC.

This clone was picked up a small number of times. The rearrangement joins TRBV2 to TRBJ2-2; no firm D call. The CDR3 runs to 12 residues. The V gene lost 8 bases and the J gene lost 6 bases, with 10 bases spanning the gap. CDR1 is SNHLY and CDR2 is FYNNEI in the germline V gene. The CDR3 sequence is CASVRDAGELFF. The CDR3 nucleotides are TGTGCCAGCGTAAGGGATGCCGGGGAGCTGTTTTTT.

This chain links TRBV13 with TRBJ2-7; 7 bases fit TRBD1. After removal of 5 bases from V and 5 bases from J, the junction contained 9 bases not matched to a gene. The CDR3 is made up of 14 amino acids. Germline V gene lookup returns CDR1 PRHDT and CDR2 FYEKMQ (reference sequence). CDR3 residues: CASSLGQELDEQYF. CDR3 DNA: TGTGCCAGCAGCCTTGGACAGGAGCTAGACGAGCAGTACTTC.

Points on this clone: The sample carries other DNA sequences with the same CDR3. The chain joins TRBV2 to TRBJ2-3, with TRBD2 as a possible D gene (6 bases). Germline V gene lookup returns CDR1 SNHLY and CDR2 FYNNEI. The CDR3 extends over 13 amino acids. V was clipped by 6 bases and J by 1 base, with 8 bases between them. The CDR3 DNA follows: TGTGCCAGCAGACTAGCCGGCACAGATACGCAGTATTTT. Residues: CASRLAGTDTQYF.

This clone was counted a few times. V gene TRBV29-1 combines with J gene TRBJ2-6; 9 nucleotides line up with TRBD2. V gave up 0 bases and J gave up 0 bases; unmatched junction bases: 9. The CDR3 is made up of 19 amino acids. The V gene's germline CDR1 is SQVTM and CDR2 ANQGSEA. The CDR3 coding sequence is TGCAGCGTTGAAGATCGCGCTAGCGGGGCTCTCTCTGGGGCCAACGTCCTGACTTTC. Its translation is CSVEDRASGALSGANVLTF.

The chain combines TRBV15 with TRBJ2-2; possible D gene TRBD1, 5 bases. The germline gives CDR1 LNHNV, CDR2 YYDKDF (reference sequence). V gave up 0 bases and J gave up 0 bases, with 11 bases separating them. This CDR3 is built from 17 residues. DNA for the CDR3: TGTGCCACCAGCAGAGAACCGGACACTGCGAACACCGGGGAGCTGTTTTTT. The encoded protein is CATSREPDTANTGELFF.

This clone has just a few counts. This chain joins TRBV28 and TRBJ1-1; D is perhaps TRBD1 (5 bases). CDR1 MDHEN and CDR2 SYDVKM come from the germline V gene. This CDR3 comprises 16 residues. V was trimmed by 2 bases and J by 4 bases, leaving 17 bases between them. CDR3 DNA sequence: TGTGCCAGCAGTTTAGGGGGGGAGGGATCGGCCACTGAAGCTTTCTTT. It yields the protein CASSLGGEGSATEAFF.

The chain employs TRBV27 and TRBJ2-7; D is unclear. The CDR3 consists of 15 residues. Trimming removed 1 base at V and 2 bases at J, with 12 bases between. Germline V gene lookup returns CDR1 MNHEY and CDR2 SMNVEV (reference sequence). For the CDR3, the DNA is TGTGCCAGCAGTTTATTCGCCGGACGAACCTACGAGCAGTACTTC. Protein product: CASSLFAGRTYEQYF.